The 10 T cell receptor beta chains reported below all come from one sample, sequenced in a study of regulatory T cells in long-lasting Graves disease. Described time point: persistent/refractory GD, antithyroid drugs over 5 years with positive TRAb. There was RNA extracted from PBMCs, and the TCR library was made from it. Arm-PCR of CDR3 regions with iRepertoire HTBI primers generated TCR beta libraries. TCRdb re-derived calls from the multiplex PCR reads in MiXCR, one entry per CDR3 protein. The sample includes around 400,000 distinct CDR3 sequences, around 20% seen only once; the top ten take around 15%. Sequencing used peripheral blood mononuclear cells (PBMCs), obtained when the disease was refractory, from a patient treated with antithyroid drugs. These receptors came from a female donor with Graves disease.

This chain joins TRBV27 and TRBJ2-5; 9 nucleotides agree with TRBD2. The end of the DNA aligns better with TRBJ2-7, so the J call may be wrong. The CDR3 runs 16 residues. CDR1 is MNHEY, CDR2 SMNVEV, per germline (reference sequence). The CDR3 loop is CASSLFPSGKRSEQYF. DNA for the CDR3: TGTGCCAGCAGTTTATTCCCTAGCGGGAAGCGAAGCGAGCAGTACTTC.

A single count supports this clonotype. V gene TRBV6-1 combines with J gene TRBJ2-4, with D hard to call. The CDR3 has 14 amino acids. The V gene lost 3 bases and the J gene lost 3 bases, with 9 bases spanning the gap. The germline V gene has CDR1 MNHNS and CDR2 SASEGT. The chain's CDR3 is CASSEGGSKNIQYF. DNA for the CDR3: TGTGCCAGCAGTGAGGGCGGAAGCAAAAACATTCAGTACTTC.

This clonotype showed up many times. This chain links TRBV11-2 with TRBJ2-7; 8 bases line up with TRBD1. The CDR3 runs to 15 residues. Germline loops: CDR1 SGHAT, CDR2 FQNNGV. V gave up 5 bases and J gave up 6 bases; unmatched junction bases: 12. CDR3 region: CASSAVPGQGSEQYF. CDR3 coding DNA: TGTGCCAGCAGCGCAGTTCCTGGACAGGGATCCGAGCAGTACTTC.

At least ten counts were recorded for this clonotype. This sequence joins TRBV5-5 and TRBJ1-1; no clear D. The CDR3 is 14 amino acids. CDR1 is SGHKS, CDR2 YYEKEE, per germline (reference sequence). The germline V and J ends were trimmed by 4 bases and 0 bases, with 10 bases remaining between them. Written as DNA, the CDR3 is TGTGCCAGCAGCCCCCTCGTGATGAACACTGAAGCTTTCTTT. Protein: CASSPLVMNTEAFF.

This clonotype was seen a handful of times. V and J are TRBV27 and TRBJ2-4, with D tentatively TRBD1 (6 bases). This CDR3 is 14 amino acids long. Germline V CDR1 and CDR2: MNHEY, SMNVEV (reference sequence). Trimming removed 5 bases at V and 5 bases at J, with 13 bases between. CDR3 sequence (DNA): TGTGCCAGCAGTCTGACAGGAATGCAAAACATTCAGTACTTC. Translation gives CASSLTGMQNIQYF.

This chain links TRBV5-1 with TRBJ1-1; 8 nucleotides agree with TRBD1. Losses at the gene ends were 6 bases for V and 4 bases for J; bases not matched to a gene: 5. The CDR3 sequence is 13 residues long. CDR1 SGHRS and CDR2 YFSETQ come from the germline V gene. DNA of the CDR3: TGCGCCAGCATGACAGGGGAGGGCACTGAAGCTTTCTTT. It translates to CASMTGEGTEAFF. Full variable domain (remainder filled in from reference TRBV5-1 and TRBJ1-1): KAGVTQTPRYLIKTRGQQVTLSCSPISGHRSVSWYQQTPGQGLQFLFEYFSETQRNKGNFPGRFSGRQFSNSRSEMNVSTLELGDSALYLCASMTGEGTEAFFGQGTRLTVV.

This clonotype was found many times. For the CDR3, the DNA is TGTGCCAGCAGCCTGGACAGGGGGCGTGAAAAACTGTTTTTT. This translates into CASSLDRGREKLFF. This chain links TRBV2 with TRBJ1-4, with 11 bases matching TRBD1. The CDR3 extends over 14 amino acids. Germline V gene sequence: CDR1 SNHLY, CDR2 FYNNEI. With 6 bases clipped from V and 7 bases from J, the junction kept 4 bases outside the gene matches. The entire variable domain, with the rest obtained from reference TRBV2 and TRBJ1-4, is as follows: EPEVTQTPSHQVTQMGQEVILRCVPISNHLYFYWYRQILGQKVEFLVSFYNNEISEKSEIFDDQFSVERPDGSNFTLKIRSTKLEDSAMYFCASSLDRGREKLFFGSGTQLSVL.

This clonotype was detected many times. The chain is built from TRBV7-3 and TRBJ2-5; TRBD1 might be the D (5 bases). The V end lost 3 bases, the J end lost 3 bases, and 8 bases lay between the germline ends. The CDR3 is 13 residues long. Germline V gene lookup returns CDR1 SGHTA and CDR2 FQGTGA. CDR3 protein: CASSFGAEETQYF. The CDR3 nucleotides are TGTGCCAGCAGCTTTGGGGCGGAAGAGACCCAGTACTTC.

This clonotype was counted many times. The chain has TRBV29-1 and TRBJ1-1, with TRBD1 matching 7 bases. V was clipped by 3 bases and J by 4 bases; unmatched bases: 5. CDR1 is SQVTM and CDR2 is ANQGSEA in the germline V gene. CDR3 length: 13 amino acids. For the CDR3, the DNA is TGCAGCGTTGATGGAGGGGGCGTCACTGAAGCTTTCTTT. This codes for CSVDGGGVTEAFF.

This clonotype was counted ten times or more. The chain uses TRBV6-1 and TRBJ2-5; 10 bases fit TRBD1. Germline V gene lookup returns CDR1 MNHNS and CDR2 SASEGT. J gave up 5 bases and V 9 bases, and 9 bases lay outside the gene matches. The CDR3 contains 14 residues. CDR3 amino acids: CASSTGGAWETQYF. CDR3 sequence (DNA): TGTGCCAGTTCGACAGGGGGCGCATGGGAGACCCAGTACTTC.